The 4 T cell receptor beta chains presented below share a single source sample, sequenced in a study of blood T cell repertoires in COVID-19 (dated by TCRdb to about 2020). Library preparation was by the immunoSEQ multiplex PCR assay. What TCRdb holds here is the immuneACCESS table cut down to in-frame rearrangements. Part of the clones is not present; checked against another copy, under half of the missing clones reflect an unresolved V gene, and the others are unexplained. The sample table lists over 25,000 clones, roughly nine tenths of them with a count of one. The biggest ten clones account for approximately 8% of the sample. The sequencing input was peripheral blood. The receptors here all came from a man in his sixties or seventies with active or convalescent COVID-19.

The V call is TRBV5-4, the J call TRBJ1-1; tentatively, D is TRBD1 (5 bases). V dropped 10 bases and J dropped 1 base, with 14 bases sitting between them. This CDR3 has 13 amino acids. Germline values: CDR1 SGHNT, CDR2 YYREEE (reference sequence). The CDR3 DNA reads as TGTGCCGCGGGACCGCAGGGGAACACTGAAGCTTTCTTT. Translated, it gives CAAGPQGNTEAFF. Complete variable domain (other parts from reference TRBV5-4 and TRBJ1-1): ETGVTQSPTHLIKTRGQQVTLRCSSQSGHNTVSWYQQALGQGPQFIFQYYREEENGRGNFPPRFSGLQFPNYSSELNVNALELDDSALYLCAAGPQGNTEAFFGQGTRLTVV.

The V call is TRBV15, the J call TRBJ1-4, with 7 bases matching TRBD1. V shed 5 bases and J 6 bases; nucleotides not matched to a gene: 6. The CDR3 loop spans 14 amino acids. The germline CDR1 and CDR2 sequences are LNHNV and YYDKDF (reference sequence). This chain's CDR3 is CATSPGGMYEKLFF. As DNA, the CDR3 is TGTGCCACCAGCCCAGGGGGAATGTATGAAAAACTGTTTTTT.

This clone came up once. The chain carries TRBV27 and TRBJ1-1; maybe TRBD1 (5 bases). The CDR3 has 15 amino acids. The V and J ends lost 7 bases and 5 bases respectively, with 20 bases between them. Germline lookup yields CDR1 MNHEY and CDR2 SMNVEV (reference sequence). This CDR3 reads CASMGTREVRTEAFF. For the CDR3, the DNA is TGTGCCAGCATGGGGACTAGGGAGGTTCGGACTGAAGCTTTCTTT.

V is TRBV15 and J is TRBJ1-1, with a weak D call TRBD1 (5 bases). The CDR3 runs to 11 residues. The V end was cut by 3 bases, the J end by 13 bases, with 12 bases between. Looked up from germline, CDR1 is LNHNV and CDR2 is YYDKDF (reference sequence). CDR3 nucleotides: TGTGCCACCAGCAGCAGGGAATCTGTTTTCTTT. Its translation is CATSSRESVFF.